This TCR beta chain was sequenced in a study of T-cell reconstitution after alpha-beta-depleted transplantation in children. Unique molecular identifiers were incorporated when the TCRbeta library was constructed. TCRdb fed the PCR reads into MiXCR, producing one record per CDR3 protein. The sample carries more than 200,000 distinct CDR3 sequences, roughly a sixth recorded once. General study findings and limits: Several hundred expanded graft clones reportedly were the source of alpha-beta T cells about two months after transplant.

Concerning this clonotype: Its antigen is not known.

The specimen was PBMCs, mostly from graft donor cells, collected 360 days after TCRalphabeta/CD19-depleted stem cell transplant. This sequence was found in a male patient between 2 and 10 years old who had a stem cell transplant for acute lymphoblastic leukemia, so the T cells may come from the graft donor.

CDR3 nucleotide sequence: TGTGCCACCAGTGCGCCGAGCTCCTACGAGCAGTACTTC. Translation: CATSAPSSYEQYF. This sequence joins TRBV24-1 and TRBJ2-7, with D unclear. Trimming stripped 5 bases from V and 0 bases from J, with 7 bases between. Germline-derived CDR1 and CDR2 are KGHDR and SFDVKD. The length of the CDR3 is 13 residues.